The 5 T cell receptor beta chains below come from one sample, sequenced in a study of T cells after yellow fever vaccination. TCRdb reprocessed the 5' RACE reads with MiXCR, giving one entry per CDR3 protein. The data contain hundreds of thousands of distinct CDR3 sequences, 9.5% to 15% of them seen just once; the ten biggest clones take up 3.2%. This sample comprised CD4+ T cells sorted from PBMCs, obtained 15 days after the yellow fever booster vaccination. The receptors shown here come from a man in his late teens or twenties who received the YFV17D yellow fever vaccine.

In this sample, this clonotype turned up many times. The chain carries TRBV5-1 and TRBJ1-6, with 7 nucleotides matching TRBD1. This CDR3 comprises 17 residues. Germline loops: CDR1 SGHRS, CDR2 YFSETQ. J was trimmed by 9 bases and V by 4 bases; bases with no gene match: 16. DNA of the CDR3: TGCGCCAGCAGCCCGGAGGGGGCCCGAATATCAAGTTCACCCCTCCACTTT. Its protein product is CASSPEGARISSSPLHF.

The rearrangement uses TRBV11-2 and TRBJ2-7, with D perhaps being TRBD1 or TRBD2 (5 bases each). CDR1 is SGHAT, CDR2 FQNNGV, per germline. Trimming left V 6 bases short and J 4 bases short, with 16 bases between. This CDR3 region has 14 residues. DNA of the CDR3: TGTGCCAGCAGGAGGGGCCCGGGCTGGTACGAGCAGTACTTC. Translated: CASRRGPGWYEQYF.

This clonotype showed up many times. The rearrangement links TRBV12-3 or TRBV12-4 to TRBJ2-5, with a tentative D call TRBD1 (6 bases). The ends were cut back, 5 bases at V and 2 bases at J, with 9 bases in the middle. This CDR3 is built from 13 residues. CDR3 in amino acids: CASSPGEQETQYF. In DNA form, the CDR3 reads TGTGCCAGCAGTCCAGGGGAACAAGAGACCCAGTACTTC.

The V call is TRBV30, the J call TRBJ2-7; 9 bases match TRBD2. CDR3 length equals 14 residues. The germline gives CDR1 GTSNPN, CDR2 SVGIG (reference sequence). After removal of 6 bases from V and 1 base from J, the junction contained 7 bases not matched to a gene. The CDR3 is CACPREGASYEQYF. The CDR3 DNA reads as TGTGCCTGCCCGCGGGAGGGGGCTTCCTACGAGCAGTACTTC.

This clonotype was counted between two and nine times. CDR3 in amino acids: CASSLARESEQFF. In DNA, the CDR3 is TGTGCCAGCAGCTTAGCCCGGGAAAGTGAGCAGTTCTTC. This chain connects TRBV7-9 to TRBJ2-1; a weak D match, TRBD2 (5 bases). V lost 0 bases to trimming and J lost 9 bases, with 9 bases between them. The CDR3 is made up of 13 amino acids. CDR1 and CDR2 (germline): SEHNR, FQNEAQ (reference sequence).